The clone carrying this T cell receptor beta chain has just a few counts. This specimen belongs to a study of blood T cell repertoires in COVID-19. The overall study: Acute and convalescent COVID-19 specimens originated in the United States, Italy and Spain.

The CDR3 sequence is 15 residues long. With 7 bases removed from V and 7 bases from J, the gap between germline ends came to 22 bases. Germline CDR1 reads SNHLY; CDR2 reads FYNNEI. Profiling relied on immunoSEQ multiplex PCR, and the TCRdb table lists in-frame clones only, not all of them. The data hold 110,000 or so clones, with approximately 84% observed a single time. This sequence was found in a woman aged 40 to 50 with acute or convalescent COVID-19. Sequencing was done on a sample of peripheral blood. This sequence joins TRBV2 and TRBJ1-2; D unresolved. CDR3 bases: TGTGCCAGCACAGGTGATTCATTCAGCATTAGTGGCTACACCTTC. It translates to CASTGDSFSISGYTF.